A single sample gave rise to the 28 T cell receptor beta chains below, sequenced in a study of blood T cell repertoires in COVID-19 (dated by TCRdb to 2018 to 2021). Library preparation was by the immunoSEQ multiplex PCR assay. This immuneACCESS table, as held by TCRdb, lists in-frame sequences with V and J called but not all clones. Of the missing ones, under half trace to an unresolved V gene in checked studies; the others have no known cause. For this sample the table gives approximately 88,000 clones, of which about four fifths were detected only once. Roughly 6% of the sample is in the top ten clones. The sequenced material came from peripheral blood. Receptor source: a man aged 65 to 85 with COVID-19, enrolled during active disease.

The rearrangement links TRBV7-3 to TRBJ1-3; D might be TRBD1 (5 bases). The CDR3 is 17 residues long. The ends were cut back, 0 bases at V and 3 bases at J, with 15 bases in the middle. Germline CDR1 and CDR2: SGHTA and FQGTGA. CDR3: CASSLTGRGSGGNTIYF. DNA of the CDR3: TGTGCCAGCAGCTTAACGGGGAGGGGTTCGGGTGGAAACACCATATATTTT.

As to this clone: This sample also contains other DNA sequences that code for the same CDR3. V usage is TRBV5-1 and J usage is TRBJ2-7; D is unresolved. V gave up 0 bases and J gave up 2 bases, with 6 bases separating them. This CDR3 spans 13 amino acids. Germline CDR1 SGHRS, CDR2 YFSETQ. In DNA form, the CDR3 reads TGCGCCAGCAGCTTGGCATCCCCCTACGAGCAGTACTTC. This translates into CASSLASPYEQYF.

The chain is built from TRBV30 and TRBJ2-7; the D gene is possibly TRBD2 (6 bases). The germline V gene has CDR1 GTSNPN and CDR2 SVGIG (reference sequence). The V end lost 5 bases, the J end lost 6 bases, and 14 bases lay between the germline ends. This CDR3 has 12 residues. The CDR3 protein is CAWGGSRGEQYF. CDR3 DNA: TGTGCCTGGGGGGGGAGTCGGGGCGAGCAGTACTTC.

The chain has TRBV19 and TRBJ2-3; 10 bases match TRBD2. The CDR3 covers 16 residues. V was clipped by 5 bases and J by 2 bases; unmatched bases: 7. CDR1 is LNHDA, CDR2 SQIVND, per germline (reference sequence). This CDR3 is CASSPRTSGNTDTQYF. The CDR3 region has the DNA TGTGCCAGTAGTCCCAGGACTAGCGGAAACACAGATACGCAGTATTTT.

The CDR3 sequence is CASSLSHMNTEAFF. As DNA, the CDR3 is TGTGCCAGCAGCTTAAGTCACATGAACACTGAAGCTTTCTTT. V usage is TRBV7-8 and J usage is TRBJ1-1; D remains ambiguous. This CDR3 contains 14 residues. Germline CDR1 reads SGHVS; CDR2 reads FQNEAQ. The ends were cut back, 2 bases at V and 0 bases at J, with 7 bases in the middle.

The CDR3 is CASDSDRANTEAFF. CDR3 coding DNA: TGTGCCAGCGATAGCGACAGGGCGAACACTGAAGCTTTCTTT. The genes are TRBV21-1 and TRBJ1-1; the D call TRBD1 from the table was never checked on the DNA. TRBV21-1 is listed as a pseudogene. The length of the CDR3 is 14 residues.

The rearrangement links TRBV24-1 to TRBJ2-1; 8 bases fit TRBD2. Looked up from germline, CDR1 is KGHDR and CDR2 is SFDVKD. CDR3 length: 12 amino acids. The V segment lost 11 bases and the J segment 6 bases; nucleotides outside the gene matches: 5. The CDR3 coding sequence is TGTGCCAGCAGCGGGAGAGGCAATGAGCAGTTCTTC. It encodes CASSGRGNEQFF.

V usage is TRBV5-1 and J usage is TRBJ1-6; 7 bases match TRBD1. Germline trimming cut 0 bases from V and 9 bases from J; bases unmatched to any gene: 6. This CDR3 is 15 amino acids long. Germline CDR1 and CDR2: SGHRS and YFSETQ. CDR3 sequence (DNA): TGCGCCAGCAGCTTGGGACAGGGTCTGGGTTCACCCCTCCACTTT. The encoded protein is CASSLGQGLGSPLHF.

This clone has a handful of counts. The chain couples TRBV16 to TRBJ1-2; TRBD1 aligns across 9 bases. Germline CDR1 KGHSY, CDR2 FQNENV. This CDR3 has 14 amino acids. With 4 bases clipped from V and 6 bases from J, the junction kept 6 bases outside the gene matches. CDR3 bases: TGTGCCAGCAGCCTCGGACAGGGGTTGAATGGCTACACCTTC. Its protein is CASSLGQGLNGYTF.

The chain employs TRBV12-3 or TRBV12-4 and TRBJ2-1; D is ambiguous. This CDR3 spans 12 amino acids. Trimming took 6 bases from V and 7 from J, leaving 10 bases between them. CDR3 loop: CASRTVRNEQFF. The CDR3 DNA sequence: TGTGCCAGCAGAACCGTCCGGAATGAGCAGTTCTTC.

This clone was picked up many times. The CDR3, as DNA: TGCGCCAGCAGCTTCCAGGGTGAAGAGACCCAGTACTTC. This gives the protein CASSFQGEETQYF. This chain links TRBV5-1 with TRBJ2-5; TRBD1 might be the D (5 bases). This CDR3 region has 13 residues. In germline, CDR1 is SGHRS, CDR2 YFSETQ. Between the trimmed V and J ends, which lost 2 bases and 3 bases, there was a span of 8 bases. The variable domain in full, completed from reference TRBV5-1 and TRBJ2-5, reads KAGVTQTPRYLIKTRGQQVTLSCSPISGHRSVSWYQQTPGQGLQFLFEYFSETQRNKGNFPGRFSGRQFSNSRSEMNVSTLELGDSALYLCASSFQGEETQYFGPGTRLLVL.

The chain links TRBV5-4 to TRBJ2-1, with TRBD2 as a possible D gene (5 bases). Trimming cost V 0 bases and J 0 bases, with 10 bases left between them. The CDR3 extends over 16 amino acids. Germline-derived CDR1 and CDR2 are SGHNT and YYREEE (reference sequence). The CDR3 loop reads CASSLDASSSYNEQFF. DNA for the CDR3: TGTGCCAGCAGCTTGGATGCTAGCAGCTCCTACAATGAGCAGTTCTTC.

The CDR3 bases are TGCAGCGTGCCGGGGTTAGATACGCAGTATTTT. It codes for CSVPGLDTQYF. The chain is built from TRBV29-1 and TRBJ2-3; possible D gene TRBD2, 5 bases. V was clipped by 6 bases and J by 5 bases, with 9 bases between them. Germline V gene lookup returns CDR1 SQVTM and CDR2 ANQGSEA. The CDR3 spans 11 residues.

This clone was observed a few times. The V call is TRBV28, the J call TRBJ1-5; no reliable D call. CDR1 is MDHEN, CDR2 SYDVKM, per germline. This CDR3 has 16 residues. V lost 6 bases to trimming and J lost 4 bases, with 19 bases between them. The CDR3 region is CASRVATRGTNQPQHF. Here the CDR3 DNA reads TGTGCCAGCAGAGTCGCGACGCGCGGAACTAATCAGCCCCAGCATTTT.

V is TRBV7-9 and J is TRBJ1-1; 8 bases are a match to TRBD1. The CDR3 length is 14 residues. Germline loops: CDR1 SEHNR, CDR2 FQNEAQ (reference sequence). V trimming: 5 bases; J trimming: 1 base; junction bases outside the gene matches: 3. CDR3 sequence: CASSIGQGNTEAFF. Written as DNA, the CDR3 is TGTGCCAGCAGCATAGGACAGGGGAACACTGAAGCTTTCTTT.

In its sample, this clone was seen once. The chain is built from TRBV5-1 and TRBJ1-6, with 12 bases that match TRBD1. The V segment lost 4 bases and the J segment 14 bases; nucleotides outside the gene matches: 7. The germline gives CDR1 SGHRS, CDR2 YFSETQ. The CDR3 length is 14 residues. CDR3 region: CASSTGQGAFTLHF. CDR3 coding DNA: TGCGCCAGCAGCACGGGACAGGGGGCTTTCACCCTCCACTTT.

The J gene is TRBJ1-1, the V gene TRBV6-5, with 7 bases identical to TRBD1. Losses at the gene ends were 6 bases for V and 4 bases for J; bases not matched to a gene: 8. CDR1 is MNHEY, CDR2 SVGAGI, per germline. The CDR3 spans 14 residues. CDR3 protein: CASRSNRGFTEAFF. In DNA form, the CDR3 reads TGTGCCAGCAGAAGTAACAGGGGATTCACTGAAGCTTTCTTT.

On this clone itself: In the same sample, other DNA sequences code for this CDR3. The chain links TRBV19 to TRBJ1-1; 7 bases are shared with TRBD1. The junction had 4 bases not matched to a gene; V was cut back by 4 bases and J by 5 bases. Germline assignment: CDR1 LNHDA and CDR2 SQIVND (reference sequence). The CDR3 totals 13 residues. The CDR3 loop is CASSTGQRTEAFF. In DNA form, the CDR3 reads TGTGCCAGTAGTACGGGACAGCGGACTGAAGCTTTCTTT.

This clone turned up a few times. The CDR3 is CASSQDRQGSGYTF. The CDR3 coding sequence is TGCGCCAGCAGCCAAGATCGACAGGGAAGTGGCTACACCTTC. V usage is TRBV4-3 and J usage is TRBJ1-2; 7 positions match TRBD1. Germline CDR1 is LGHNA and CDR2 is YSLEER. This CDR3 region has 14 residues. V lost 0 bases and J lost 7; bases outside the gene matches: 5.

This chain links TRBV10-1 with TRBJ2-7; D is uncertain. The CDR3 totals 13 residues. Germline values: CDR1 WNHNN, CDR2 SYGVQD (reference sequence). The V end lost 11 bases, the J end lost 2 bases, and 16 bases lay between the germline ends. CDR3 bases: TGCGCCCTCAAGGCGGTTTGGACCTACGAGCAGTACTTC. Residues: CALKAVWTYEQYF.

The rearrangement links TRBV3-1 (or the pseudogene TRBV3-2) to TRBJ1-3; 8 nucleotides agree with TRBD1. Losses at the gene ends were 6 bases for V and 2 bases for J; bases not matched to a gene: 6. The CDR3 has 15 residues. CDR1 and CDR2 (germline): LGHDT, YNNKEL (reference sequence). This CDR3 is CASRRGTGTGNTIYF. CDR3 nucleotide sequence: TGTGCCAGCAGACGCGGGACAGGCACTGGAAACACCATATATTTT.

The genes are TRBV5-4 and TRBJ2-7; no clear D gene. The germline V gene has CDR1 SGHNT and CDR2 YYREEE (reference sequence). Deletions cut 0 bases from V and 5 bases from J, with 6 bases between. CDR3 length: 12 residues. CDR3 in DNA: TGTGCCAGCAGCTTGGGTACGGACGAGCAGTACTTC. It specifies CASSLGTDEQYF.

The chain links TRBV27 to TRBJ2-1, with 8 nucleotides matching TRBD2. Germline CDR1 and CDR2: MNHEY and SMNVEV (reference sequence). The CDR3 loop spans 13 amino acids. The trim removed 10 bases at V and 5 bases at J, leaving 7 bases unmatched. Here the CDR3 DNA reads TGTGCCACCACCGGGACTAGTAACAATGAGCAGTTCTTC. It translates to CATTGTSNNEQFF.

V gene TRBV4-2 combines with J gene TRBJ2-5, with D unresolved. In germline, CDR1 is LGHNA, CDR2 YNFKEQ. The V end lost 0 bases, the J end lost 0 bases, and 5 bases lay between the germline ends. The CDR3 has 14 residues. The DNA for the CDR3 is TGTGCCAGCAGCCAAGATGACTACCAAGAGACCCAGTACTTC. This encodes CASSQDDYQETQYF.

This clone has more than one count but fewer than ten. CDR3 amino acids: CASSPPEQETQYF. Here the CDR3 DNA reads TGTGCCAGCAGTCCCCCAGAACAAGAGACCCAGTACTTC. The gene calls are TRBV12-3 or TRBV12-4 and TRBJ2-5; D gene ambiguous. Between the trimmed V and J ends, which lost 5 bases and 2 bases, there was a span of 9 bases. The CDR3 totals 13 residues.

V gene TRBV11-2 combines with J gene TRBJ1-2; TRBD1 matches at 7 bases. V shed 6 bases and J 4 bases; nucleotides not matched to a gene: 11. Germline V gene sequence: CDR1 SGHAT, CDR2 FQNNGV. CDR3 length equals 15 residues. CDR3 region: CASRRGTGEAYGYTF. Here the CDR3 DNA reads TGTGCCAGCAGGAGAGGAACAGGGGAAGCCTATGGCTACACCTTC.

The chain combines TRBV27 with TRBJ1-2, with D uncertain. The V end lost 3 bases, the J end lost 1 base, and 9 bases lay between the germline ends. The length of the CDR3 is 14 residues. CDR1 and CDR2 from the germline V gene are MNHEY and SMNVEV (reference sequence). CDR3 sequence (DNA): TGTGCCAGCAGTTTCAGTGGCATTAACTATGGCTACACCTTC. The encoded protein is CASSFSGINYGYTF.

The chain links TRBV6-5 to TRBJ1-2; D gene ambiguous. Germline CDR1 is MNHEY and CDR2 is SVGAGI. Deletions cut 0 bases from V and 4 bases from J, with 12 bases between. The CDR3 is made up of 15 amino acids. The CDR3 sequence is CASSYSFGSLYGYTF. DNA of the CDR3: TGTGCCAGCAGTTACTCGTTTGGCTCTCTCTATGGCTACACCTTC.